A selection of T cell receptor beta chains follows, all from one sample in a study of technical replicates of blood from a handful of donors. The data were produced by immunoSEQ multiplex PCR, yet TCRdb's version contains in-frame clones alone and is incomplete. This sample has roughly 100,000 clones, with around 96% found just once. Sequenced input: T cells isolated from PBMCs. The receptors here all came from a human donor in good health. Both conserved end residues are part of each CDR3. The order of the fields is clone size, J gene, D gene, V gene, CDR3 protein, CDR3 DNA. D genes are given only for firm matches. Size values are once, few and many counts, or a class for expanded clones, and some rows have none.

.,TRBJ2-3,TRBD1,TRBV11-2,CASSLRDSPIDTQYF,TGTGCCAGCAGCTTGAGGGACAGCCCCATAGATACGCAGTATTTT
.,TRBJ2-5,TRBD2,TRBV5-8,CASSPGAGLAGVVQETQYF,TGTGCCAGCAGCCCTGGTGCGGGACTAGCGGGAGTGGTACAAGAGACCCAGTACTTC
.,TRBJ2-2,TRBD2,TRBV7-9,CASSSSGRGSTGELFF,TGTGCCAGCAGTTCTAGCGGGAGGGGGAGCACCGGGGAGCTGTTTTTT
once,TRBJ2-1,.,TRBV15,CATSRVGDEQFF,TGTGCCACCAGCAGAGTGGGCGATGAGCAGTTCTTC
.,TRBJ2-1,.,TRBV11-2,CASSLDYSSYNEQFF,TGTGCCAGCAGCTTAGATTACTCCTCCTACAATGAGCAGTTCTTC
.,TRBJ2-7,.,TRBV7-9,CASSQYEQYF,TGTGCCAGCAGCCAATACGAGCAGTACTTC
.,TRBJ2-5,TRBD2,TRBV7-2,CASSPSHSAGGRQETQYF,TGTGCCAGCAGCCCCTCTCACTCGGCGGGAGGGAGGCAAGAGACCCAGTACTTC
.,TRBJ2-7,.,TRBV7-9,CASSSEDRNYEQYF,TGTGCCAGCAGCTCCGAAGACAGGAACTACGAGCAGTACTTC
.,TRBJ2-5,.,TRBV6-6,CASSYGGDGQETQYF,TGTGCCAGCAGTTACGGAGGGGACGGCCAAGAGACCCAGTACTTC
.,TRBJ1-3,TRBD1,TRBV7-9,CASSWTGLGDTIYF,TGTGCCAGCAGCTGGACAGGGTTAGGAGACACCATATATTTT
.,TRBJ2-1,TRBD2,TRBV10-3,CAISEVGSGRYNEQFF,TGTGCCATCAGTGAGGTGGGCAGCGGGAGATATAATGAGCAGTTCTTC
.,TRBJ2-3,.,TRBV19,CASTFGIAGSRTDTQYF,TGTGCCAGTACTTTCGGGATCGCGGGGAGTAGGACAGATACGCAGTATTTT
.,TRBJ1-2,TRBD1,TRBV19,CASSVDRDGYGYTF,TGTGCCAGTAGTGTCGACAGGGATGGCTATGGCTACACCTTC
.,TRBJ1-4,.,TRBV14,CASSQFRGGINEKLFF,TGTGCCAGCAGCCAATTTAGAGGCGGGATTAATGAAAAACTGTTTTTT
.,TRBJ2-7,.,TRBV4-3,CASSQGVNYEQYF,TGCGCCAGCAGCCAGGGAGTTAACTACGAGCAGTACTTC
.,TRBJ1-1,TRBD1,TRBV10-3,CAIRGADRGQRVEAFF,TGTGCCATCAGGGGGGCCGACAGGGGGCAGCGAGTTGAAGCTTTCTTT
.,TRBJ1-5,TRBD1,TRBV19,CASSGTGERNQPQHF,TGTGCCAGTAGTGGGACAGGGGAAAGGAATCAGCCCCAGCATTTT
.,TRBJ2-5,TRBD1,TRBV5-4,CASSLQGLETQYF,TGTGCCAGCAGCTTACAGGGGCTAGAGACCCAGTACTTC